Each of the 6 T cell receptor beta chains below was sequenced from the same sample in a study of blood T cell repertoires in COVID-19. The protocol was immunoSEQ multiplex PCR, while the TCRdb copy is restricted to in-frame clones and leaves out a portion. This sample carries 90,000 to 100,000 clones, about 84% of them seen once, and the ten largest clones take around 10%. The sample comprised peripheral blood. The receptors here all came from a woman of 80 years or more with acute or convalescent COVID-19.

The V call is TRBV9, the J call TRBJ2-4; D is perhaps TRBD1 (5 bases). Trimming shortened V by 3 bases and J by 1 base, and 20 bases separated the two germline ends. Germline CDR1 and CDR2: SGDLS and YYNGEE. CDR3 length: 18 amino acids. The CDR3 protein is CASSATPRQGSAKNIQYF. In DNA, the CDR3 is TGTGCCAGCAGCGCGACCCCCCGTCAGGGTTCGGCCAAAAACATTCAGTACTTC.

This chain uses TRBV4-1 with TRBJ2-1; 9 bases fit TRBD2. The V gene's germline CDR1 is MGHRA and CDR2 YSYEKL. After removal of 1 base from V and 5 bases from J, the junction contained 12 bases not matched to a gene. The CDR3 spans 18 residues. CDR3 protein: CASSQGWLQRGVHNEQFF. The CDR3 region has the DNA TGCGCCAGCAGCCAAGGCTGGCTTCAGCGGGGGGTCCACAATGAGCAGTTCTTC.

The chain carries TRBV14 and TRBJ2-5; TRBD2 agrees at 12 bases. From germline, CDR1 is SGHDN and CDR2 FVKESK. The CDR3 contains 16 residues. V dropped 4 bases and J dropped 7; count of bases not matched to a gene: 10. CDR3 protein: CASSPRTSGALGTQYF. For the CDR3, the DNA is TGTGCCAGCAGCCCCCGGACTAGCGGGGCCTTAGGGACCCAGTACTTC.

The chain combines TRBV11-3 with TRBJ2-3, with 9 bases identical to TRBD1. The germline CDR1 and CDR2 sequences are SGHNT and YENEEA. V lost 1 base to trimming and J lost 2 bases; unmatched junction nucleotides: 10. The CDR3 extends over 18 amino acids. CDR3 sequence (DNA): TGTGCCAGCAGCTTAGGGACCGGCGGGACAGGGTCCACAGATACGCAGTATTTT. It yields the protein CASSLGTGGTGSTDTQYF. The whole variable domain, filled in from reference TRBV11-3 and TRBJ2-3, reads EAGVVQSPRYKIIEKKQPVAFWCNPISGHNTLYWYLQNLGQGPELLIRYENEEAVDDSQLPKDRFSAERLKGVDSTLKIQPAELGDSAVYLCASSLGTGGTGSTDTQYFGPGTRLTVL.

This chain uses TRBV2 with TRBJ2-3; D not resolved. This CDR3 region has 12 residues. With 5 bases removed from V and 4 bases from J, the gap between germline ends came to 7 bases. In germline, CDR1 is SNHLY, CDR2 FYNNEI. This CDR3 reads CASSLSADTQYF. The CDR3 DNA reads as TGTGCCAGCAGTCTAAGCGCAGATACGCAGTATTTT.

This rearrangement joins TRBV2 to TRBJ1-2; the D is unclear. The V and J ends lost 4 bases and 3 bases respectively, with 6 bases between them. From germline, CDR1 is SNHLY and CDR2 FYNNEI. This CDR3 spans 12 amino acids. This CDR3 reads CASSAADYGYTF. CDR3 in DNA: TGTGCCAGCAGTGCGGCGGACTATGGCTACACCTTC.